This T cell receptor beta chain was sequenced for a study of beta chain features in type 1 diabetes. General study points: In these data, an HLA type influence on TCRB rearrangement remained unresolved. Shorter TCRB CDR3s, moderately but significantly so, marked every one of the four CD4+ subsets in Type 1 diabetes patients.

What was sequenced were expressed TCRB transcripts, since all of the isolated RNA had been reverse transcribed. Naive, central memory and regulatory T cell samples yielded about 3.9 million reads on average. Measured with immunoSEQ multiplex PCR; TCRdb has only the in-frame clones, and not every one. The sample carries tens of thousands of clones, approximately 72% recorded once. About this clone: The target antigen is unknown.

Losses at the gene ends were 8 bases for V and 1 base for J; bases not matched to a gene: 0. Germline V CDR1 and CDR2: ENHRY, SYGVKD. The CDR3 consists of 12 residues. Using CD45RO/CCR7/CD25/CD127/CD95/CD27, CD4+ naive, central memory, regulatory and stem cell-like memory cells were sorted. The authors obtained over 98% purity in all sorted populations. This clonotype originated in a woman younger than 35 with type 1 diabetes. The chain recombines TRBV10-3 with TRBJ1-1, with TRBD1 matching over 8 bases. The sequenced sample was Tregs from blood. CDR3 DNA sequence: TGTGCCATCGGACAGGGGAACACTGAAGCTTTCTTT. It translates to CAIGQGNTEAFF.